The subject of this entry is one TCR beta chain. This clonotype has just one count. Its antigen remains unidentified. One base away there is no much larger clone; base qualities are not given. Evidence from a single read is weak. From cysteine to phenylalanine, the CDR3 is 15 amino acids long. The read is trimmed to its CDR3 DNA, 45 bases read in frame from base 1. As encoded in the germline V gene, CDR1 is SGHTA while CDR2 is FQGTGA. Ends trimmed: V by 2 bases, J by 2 bases; bases unmatched to a gene: 4. PBMCs were isolated by Ficoll-Paque density gradient centrifugation. The data were obtained in a study of T-cell memory formation after mild COVID-19 (dated by TCRdb to 2020 to 2023). For context, the study as a whole: Most TCR sequence clusters were specific to one of the two donors. In two donors, T-cell clones that expanded and contracted after mild COVID-19 were tracked by sequencing TCRalpha and TCRbeta repertoires over time. The cohort was made up of two young adult volunteers, one female and one male, who were previously healthy. Overall results and qualifications from the work: Clones that contracted from day 15 to 85 showed balanced CD4/CD8 phenotypes, whereas a second wave of clones that expanded from day 15 to 37 leaned towards CD4+. Some responding clones were detected in pre-infection memory, suggesting pre-existing cross-reactive memory T cells joined the SARS-CoV-2 response. SARS-CoV-2 specificity was not confirmed for the second-wave clones peaking on day 37. The study covered only a couple of mild cases, and larger cohorts including severe cases with pre-infection samples were considered necessary. Contracting CD4+ clones appeared mostly in the CM and EM memory subsets, whereas CD8+ clones were enriched in EMRA.

The run used an Illumina NovaSeq 6000. TCRalpha and TCRbeta cDNA libraries were built by 5'RACE with constant-segment primers, adding sample barcodes and unique molecular identifiers. Trizol reagent was used to extract RNA from every sample. Library amplification was performed in two PCR steps, and a second sample barcode and Illumina TruSeq adapters were introduced in the second step. The libraries were sequenced on an Illumina NovaSeq using 2 x 150 bp paired-end reads. Concerning the study's data processing: Reads were demultiplexed and collapsed into UMI-guided consensus sequences with migec v1.2.7. Using mixcr v2.1.11, UMI consensuses were aligned to TRA and TRB V and J templates and then assembled into clonotypes. A clonotype was counted as expanded or contracted only when both edgeR and NoisET called the clonotype significant, with the noise models trained on biological replicates. edgeR calls used a false discovery rate-adjusted p below 0.01 and a log2 fold-change threshold of 1. As an exploratory analysis of dynamics, max-normalized trajectories of the 1000 most abundant clonotypes were examined by PCA with hierarchical clustering. Each responding clone was given a CD4 or CD8 phenotype based on the CD4+ and CD8+ repertoires, which had been sequenced separately. TCRdb reworked the public reads: Q25 trimming with fastp, MiXCR clone assembly, productive beta chains retained. Merged by CDR3 protein, the rows form single entries marked with the most common genes and DNA. The V and J calls and clone size come from TCRdb's table, not from the authors' own analysis. Present in this sample are around 430,000 distinct CDR3 sequences, roughly 15% of which were seen just once. The ten largest clonotypes hold around a fifth of the sample.

This sequence originates from a man between 18 and 29 years old who had mild COVID-19 (a few samples of this study predate the infection). The sample titles of this study are shuffled in the database, so cell type and time point are left out; the donor was told from shared clones. What was sequenced was PBMCs or a T cell subset sorted from them (not recorded which). Recombination connected TRBV7-3 to TRBJ1-1, with 8 bases in between that match TRBD1. The DNA is as follows: TGTGCCAGCAGCTTAGGGACAGGTAAAAACACTGAAGCTTTCTTT. It codes for CASSLGTGKNTEAFF.